This T cell receptor beta chain was sequenced in a study of CD4 T cells in relation to SARS-CoV-2 and coronaviruses. The study, taken as a whole, reports: Roughly three fifths of donors had memory CD4+ clonotypes crossrecognizing SARS-CoV-2 and common cold coronavirus spike. Compared with monoreactive clones, crossreactive clones showed significantly weaker SARS-CoV-2 expansion. The assay detects memory recall responses, not culture-primed primary responses.

Note on this clone: Its cognate antigen is unknown.

Trimming removed 0 bases from V and 2 bases from J, with 12 bases in between. The length of the CDR3 is 15 residues. Germline lookup yields CDR1 SGHRS and CDR2 YFSETQ. CD4+ T cells from unexposed donors were obtained before the COVID-19 pandemic (2011-2018). Deep TCR-beta sequencing used DNA from uncultured naive and memory CD4+ T cells. Libraries were prepared by immunoSEQ multiplex PCR; TCRdb keeps only in-frame clonotypes and omits some of them. The table has 60,000 to 80,000 clones, over 80% seen once; the top ten hold about 1.6%. Sequencing input: memory CD4+ T cells from PBMCs. The J gene is TRBJ2-7, the V gene TRBV5-1; D is possibly TRBD2 (7 bases). The TCR comes from a human donor in good health. This CDR3 is CASSLATGTTYEQYF. The CDR3 DNA sequence: TGCGCCAGCAGCTTGGCCACAGGGACTACCTACGAGCAGTACTTC.